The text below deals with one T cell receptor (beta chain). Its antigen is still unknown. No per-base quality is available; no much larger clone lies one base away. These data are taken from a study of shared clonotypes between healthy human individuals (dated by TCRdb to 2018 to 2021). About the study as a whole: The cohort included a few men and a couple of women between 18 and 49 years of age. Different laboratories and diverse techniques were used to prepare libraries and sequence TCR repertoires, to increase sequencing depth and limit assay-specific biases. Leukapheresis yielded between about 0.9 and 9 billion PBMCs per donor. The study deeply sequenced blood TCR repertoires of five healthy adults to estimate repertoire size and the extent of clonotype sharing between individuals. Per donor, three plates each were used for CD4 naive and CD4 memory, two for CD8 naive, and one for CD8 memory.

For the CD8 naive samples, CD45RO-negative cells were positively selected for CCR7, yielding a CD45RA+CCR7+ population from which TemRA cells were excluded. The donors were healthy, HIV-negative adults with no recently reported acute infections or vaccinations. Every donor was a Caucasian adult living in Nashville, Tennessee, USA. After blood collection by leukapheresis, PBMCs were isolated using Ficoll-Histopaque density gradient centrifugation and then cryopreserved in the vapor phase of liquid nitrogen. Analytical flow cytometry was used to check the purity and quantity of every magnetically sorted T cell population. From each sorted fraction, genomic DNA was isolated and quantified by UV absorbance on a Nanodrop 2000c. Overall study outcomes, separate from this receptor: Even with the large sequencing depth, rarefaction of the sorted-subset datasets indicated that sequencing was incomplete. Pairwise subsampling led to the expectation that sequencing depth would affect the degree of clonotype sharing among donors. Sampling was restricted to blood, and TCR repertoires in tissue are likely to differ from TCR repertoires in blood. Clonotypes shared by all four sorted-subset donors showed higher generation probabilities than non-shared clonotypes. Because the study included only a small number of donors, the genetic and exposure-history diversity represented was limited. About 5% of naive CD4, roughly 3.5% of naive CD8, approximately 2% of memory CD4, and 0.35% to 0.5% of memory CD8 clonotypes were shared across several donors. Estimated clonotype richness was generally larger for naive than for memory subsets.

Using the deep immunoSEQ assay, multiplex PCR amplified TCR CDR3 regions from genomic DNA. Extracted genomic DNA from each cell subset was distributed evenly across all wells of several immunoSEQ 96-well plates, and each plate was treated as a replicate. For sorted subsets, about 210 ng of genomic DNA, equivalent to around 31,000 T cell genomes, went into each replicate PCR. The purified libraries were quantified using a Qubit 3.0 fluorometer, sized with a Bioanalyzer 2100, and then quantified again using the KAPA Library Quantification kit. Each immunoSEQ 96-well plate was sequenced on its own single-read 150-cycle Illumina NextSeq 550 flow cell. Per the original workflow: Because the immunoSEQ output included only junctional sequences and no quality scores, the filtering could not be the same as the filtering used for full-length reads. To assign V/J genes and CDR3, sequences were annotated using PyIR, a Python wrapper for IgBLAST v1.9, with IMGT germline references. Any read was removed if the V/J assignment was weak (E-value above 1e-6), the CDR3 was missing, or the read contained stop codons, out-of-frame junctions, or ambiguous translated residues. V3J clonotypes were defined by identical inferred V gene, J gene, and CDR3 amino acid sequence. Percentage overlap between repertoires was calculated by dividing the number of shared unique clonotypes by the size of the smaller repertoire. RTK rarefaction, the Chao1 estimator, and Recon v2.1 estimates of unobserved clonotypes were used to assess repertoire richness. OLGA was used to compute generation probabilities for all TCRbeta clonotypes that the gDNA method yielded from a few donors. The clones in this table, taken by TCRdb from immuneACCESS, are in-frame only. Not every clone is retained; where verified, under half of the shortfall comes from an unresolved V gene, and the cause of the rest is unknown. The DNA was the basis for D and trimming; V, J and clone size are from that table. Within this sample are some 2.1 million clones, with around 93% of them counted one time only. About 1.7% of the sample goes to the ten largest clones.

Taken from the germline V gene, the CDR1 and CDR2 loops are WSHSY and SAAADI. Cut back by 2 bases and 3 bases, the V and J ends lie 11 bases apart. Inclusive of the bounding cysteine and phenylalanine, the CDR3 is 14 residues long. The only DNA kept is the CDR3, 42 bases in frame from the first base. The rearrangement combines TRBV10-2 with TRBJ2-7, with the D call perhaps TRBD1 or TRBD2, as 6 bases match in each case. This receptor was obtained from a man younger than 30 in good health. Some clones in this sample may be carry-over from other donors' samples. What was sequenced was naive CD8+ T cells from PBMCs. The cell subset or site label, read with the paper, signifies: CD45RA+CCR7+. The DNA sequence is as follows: TGCGCCAGCAGTGAGGCGGGACAATTCTACGAGCAGTACTTC. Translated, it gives CASSEAGQFYEQYF.